This is a list of T cell receptor beta chains from one sample in a study of response to subunit inactivated influenza vaccine. MiXCR, run by TCRdb on the RT-PCR reads, gives a single entry per CDR3 protein. The data show 450,000 to 500,000 distinct CDR3 sequences, about a tenth seen once. The sample was PBMCs from blood, taken 45 days after vaccination. These receptors all stem from a man aged 50 to 59 who received an inactivated influenza vaccine. The CDR3 runs from the conserved cysteine through the conserved F or W. The D gene is left open where the match is weak. The size of a clone is reported for some rows only, either as once, few or many, or as a class for expanded clones.

TGTGCCAGCAGTTATGGGGGGACCCAGCATTTT CASSYGGTQHF many TRBJ1-5 - TRBV12-3/TRBV12-4
TGTGCCAGCAGCTCTATGGAGGGATACGAGCAGTACTTC CASSSMEGYEQYF few TRBJ2-7 - TRBV5-6
TGTGCCAGCAGTCACGGGACAGGGATTGACTACGAGCAGTACTTC CASSHGTGIDYEQYF few TRBJ2-7 TRBD1 TRBV12-3/TRBV12-4
TGTGCCAGCAGTTTACGCCAGACGAGAAGCACAGATACGCAGTATTTT CASSLRQTRSTDTQYF few TRBJ2-3 - TRBV12-3/TRBV12-4
TGCGCCAGCAGCCCCGGTTCAGCGGGGGATCCCTACGAGCAGTACTTC CASSPGSAGDPYEQYF few TRBJ2-7 TRBD2 TRBV5-1
TGCAGTGCTAGAGATTTCTTAAATTTGGCTTTCTTT CSARDFLNLAFF - TRBJ1-1 - TRBV20-1
TGTGCCAGCAGTTTACGGTTTGGTCATGAGCAGTTCTTC CASSLRFGHEQFF many TRBJ2-1 - TRBV12-3/TRBV12-4
TGTGCCAGCCGGTCTGACTACGAGCAGTACTTC CASRSDYEQYF many TRBJ2-7 - TRBV6-2/TRBV6-3
TGTGCCAGCAGTCAACTCGGGAGGGCCTACGAGCAGTACTTC CASSQLGRAYEQYF few TRBJ2-7 TRBD2 TRBV7-6
TGTGCCAGCAGCTCAACCTGGACAGGGAAATACGAGCAGTACTTC CASSSTWTGKYEQYF few TRBJ2-7 TRBD1 TRBV7-9
TGCAGTGCTATACCAGTCTGGTCGGATCATGAGCAGTACTTC CSAIPVWSDHEQYF few TRBJ2-7 - TRBV20-1
TGTGCCAGCAGCTTAGCGTTTTGGACTAGCGGGAGGGCCCACCAAGAGACCCAGTACTTC CASSLAFWTSGRAHQETQYF - TRBJ2-5 TRBD2 TRBV7-6
TGTGCCAGCAGTGGCAGGGGGCGCATCGACCAAAACATTCAGTACTTC CASSGRGRIDQNIQYF - TRBJ2-4 TRBD1 TRBV2
TGCAGCGTTGACGGTGGGGGTCACACTGAAGCTTTCTTT CSVDGGGHTEAFF - TRBJ1-1 - TRBV29-1
TGTGCCAGCACCCCGACAGGGCAAGAGACCCAGTACTTC CASTPTGQETQYF - TRBJ2-5 TRBD1 TRBV7-3
TGTGCCAGCAGCTCAAAGCGGGGCAGTGAGCAGTTCTTC CASSSKRGSEQFF - TRBJ2-1 TRBD2 TRBV7-9
TGCGCCAGCAACCGCGCGGGGGTTGGCAATGAGCAGTTCTTC CASNRAGVGNEQFF few TRBJ2-1 TRBD2 TRBV5-1
TGTGCCAGCAGCTTTGGGACTAGCCCGCCTTACAATGAGCAGTTCTTC CASSFGTSPPYNEQFF - TRBJ2-1 TRBD2 TRBV7-9
TGTGCCACCAGCATAGAAAAAGATTCACCCCTCCACTTT CATSIEKDSPLHF few TRBJ1-6 - TRBV15
TGCGCCAGCAGCTACTCCGAGTCCACAGATACGCAGTATTTT CASSYSESTDTQYF many TRBJ2-3 - TRBV5-1
TGCGCCAGCAGCTTGGCCGTGGAGGGTACGCAGTATTTT CASSLAVEGTQYF many TRBJ2-3 - TRBV5-1
TGTGCCAGCAGTGCACCGGGGCGAAAACAAGAGACCCAGTACTTC CASSAPGRKQETQYF many TRBJ2-5 - TRBV12-3/TRBV12-4
TGTGCCAGCAGTTACCTTATCGACAGGGGAGGACTCCACTTT CASSYLIDRGGLHF few TRBJ1-6 TRBD1 TRBV6-2/TRBV6-3
TGTGCCAGCAGCCCAGGTGATGGGCGGGGTCCTCAAGAGACCCAGTACTTC CASSPGDGRGPQETQYF many TRBJ2-5 - TRBV7-2
TGCAGCTCCTCTGGTGGGCAGCGAGATACGCAGTATTTT CSSSGGQRDTQYF many TRBJ2-3 - TRBV29-1